This TCR beta chain was captured in a study of T cells of healthy individuals. TCRdb used MiXCR to reprocess the 5' RACE reads, holding one entry per CDR3 protein. The sample contains around 100,000 distinct CDR3 sequences, 17% of which appear only once. J was trimmed by 5 bases and V by 5 bases; bases with no gene match: 1. The germline V gene has CDR1 SNHLY and CDR2 FYNNEI. This CDR3 has 13 amino acids. V usage is TRBV2 and J usage is TRBJ1-4; 8 bases map to TRBD1. The sequence was obtained from a human donor in good health. The CDR3 nucleotides read TGTGCCAGCAGTAGGACAGGGAATGAAAAACTGTTTTTT. Translating gives CASSRTGNEKLFF.